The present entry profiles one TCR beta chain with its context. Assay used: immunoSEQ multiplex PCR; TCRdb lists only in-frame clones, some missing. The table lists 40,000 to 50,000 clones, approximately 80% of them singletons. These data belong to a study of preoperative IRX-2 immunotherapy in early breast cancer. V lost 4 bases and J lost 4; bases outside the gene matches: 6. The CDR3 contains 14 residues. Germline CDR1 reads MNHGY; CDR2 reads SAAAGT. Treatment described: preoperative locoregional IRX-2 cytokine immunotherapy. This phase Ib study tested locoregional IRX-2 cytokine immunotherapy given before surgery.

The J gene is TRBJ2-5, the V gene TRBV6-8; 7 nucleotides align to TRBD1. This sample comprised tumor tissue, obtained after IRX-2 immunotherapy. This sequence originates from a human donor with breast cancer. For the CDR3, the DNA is TGTGCCAGCAGTTCTAGACAGGGTGGAGAGACCCAGTACTTC. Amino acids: CASSSRQGGETQYF.